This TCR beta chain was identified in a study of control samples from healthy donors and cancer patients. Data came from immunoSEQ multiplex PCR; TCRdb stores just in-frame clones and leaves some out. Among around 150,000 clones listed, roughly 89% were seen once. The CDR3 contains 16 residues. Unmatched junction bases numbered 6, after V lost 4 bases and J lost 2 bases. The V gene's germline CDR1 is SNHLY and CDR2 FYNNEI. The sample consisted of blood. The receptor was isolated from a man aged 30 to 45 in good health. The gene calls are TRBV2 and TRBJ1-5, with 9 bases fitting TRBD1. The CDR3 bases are TGTGCCAGCAGTGGCGGGACAGGGACCGGCAATCAGCCCCAGCATTTT. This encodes CASSGGTGTGNQPQHF.